This T cell receptor beta chain was retrieved from a study of OX40 agonist ivuxolimab in advanced cancers. Looking at the study overall: At doses from 0.01 to 10 mg/kg, patients were given intravenous ivuxolimab every 2 weeks.

Blood draws occurred at baseline, cycle 4 day 1, and cycle 7 day 1. Comment on this clone: Antigen specificity is unknown.

Only in-frame clones appear in the TCRdb table, and some are missing; sequencing was by immunoSEQ multiplex PCR. The sample holds 100,000 or so clones; under 90% are singletons and the top ten take around 2%. Germline V gene sequence: CDR1 LNHNV, CDR2 YYDKDF (reference sequence). The CDR3 has 15 amino acids. Trimming left V 0 bases short and J 1 base short, with 7 bases between. Findings of the study overall: Relatively little clonal expansion, among the lowest observed, appeared in partial responders at 0.1-3.0 mg/kg.

The chain recombines TRBV15 with TRBJ2-4, with D perhaps matching TRBD1 (6 bases). This clonotype was sampled from an adult with an advanced solid tumor such as melanoma, head and neck, liver or kidney cancer. Sequencing was performed on CD4+ or CD8+ T cells sorted from blood, taken in a trial of the OX40 agonist ivuxolimab. CDR3: CATSREGAAKNIQYF. The DNA of the CDR3 is TGTGCCACCAGCAGAGAGGGGGCGGCCAAAAACATTCAGTACTTC.